Below, 7 T cell receptor beta chains from the same sample are listed, as sequenced in a study of T-cell reconstitution after alpha-beta-depleted transplantation in children. It was with unique molecular identifiers that the TCRbeta library was prepared. TCRdb redid the calling of the PCR reads with MiXCR, one entry per CDR3 protein. The table records more than 200,000 distinct CDR3 sequences, roughly a quarter of them present only once. The sequencing here drew on PBMCs, mostly from graft donor cells, taken 360 days after TCRalphabeta/CD19-depleted stem cell transplant. Source of these receptors: a female patient under 10 years old who had a stem cell transplant for congenital amegakaryocytic thrombocytopenia, so the T cells may come from the graft donor.

The J gene is TRBJ2-1, the V gene TRBV19; D gene unclear. The germline V and J ends were trimmed by 3 bases and 9 bases, with 18 bases remaining between them. CDR3 size: 15 residues. CDR1 LNHDA and CDR2 SQIVND come from the germline V gene (reference sequence). DNA of the CDR3: TGTGCCAGTAGTATTCTTCGGGTGTTCGTGAGTGAGCAGTTCTTC. Amino acid sequence: CASSILRVFVSEQFF.

V gene TRBV20-1 combines with J gene TRBJ1-2; no clear D gene. Germline CDR1 reads DFQATT; CDR2 reads SNEGSKA (reference sequence). This CDR3 region has 15 residues. V was shortened by 3 bases and J by 1 base, with 15 bases between the two germline ends. Here the CDR3 DNA reads TGCAGTGCTAGCCAACTCCGTCCCCTTAACTATGGCTACACCTTC. This gives the protein CSASQLRPLNYGYTF.

The chain recombines TRBV14 with TRBJ2-3; TRBD2 is a possible D gene (6 bases). V was trimmed by 2 bases and J by 4 bases, leaving 10 bases between them. Looked up from germline, CDR1 is SGHDN and CDR2 is FVKESK. This CDR3 spans 14 amino acids. The CDR3 nucleotides read TGTGCCAGCAGCCAATTGGAGGGCCCAGATACGCAGTATTTT. Its protein is CASSQLEGPDTQYF.

Only a few counts were recorded for this clonotype. The chain uses TRBV5-6 and TRBJ2-3; no clear D gene. Trimming removed 0 bases at V and 9 bases at J, with 14 bases between. CDR3 length: 14 residues. Per germline, CDR1 SGHDT and CDR2 YYEEEE. CDR3 protein: CASSLVGDQETQYF. CDR3 bases: TGTGCCAGCAGCTTGGTGGGCGACCAGGAAACGCAGTATTTT.

The V and J genes are TRBV7-2 and TRBJ2-3; a weak D match, TRBD2 (6 bases). CDR1 and CDR2 from the germline V gene are SGHTA and FQGNSA. This CDR3 region has 17 residues. Deletions cut 5 bases from V and 0 bases from J, with 18 bases between. DNA of the CDR3: TGTGCCAGCAGCAAGTTAGGAGGGTTCTCTAGCACAGATACGCAGTATTTT. Protein product: CASSKLGGFSSTDTQYF.

The chain couples TRBV7-9 to TRBJ1-4; D call uncertain. CDR1 and CDR2 from the germline V gene are SEHNR and FQNEAQ (reference sequence). The CDR3 covers 17 residues. Trimming removed 5 bases from V and 3 bases from J, with 19 bases in between. CDR3 DNA sequence: TGTGCCAGCAGCCCCCCACGAAGGCCATCGTCTAATGAAAAACTGTTTTTT. Translation: CASSPPRRPSSNEKLFF.

This clonotype was recorded only once. This chain joins TRBV12-3 or TRBV12-4 and TRBJ2-7; D remains unclear. This CDR3 is built from 13 residues. V was pared by 5 bases and J by 6 bases, with 14 bases between. The CDR3, as DNA: TGTGCCAGCAGTACGTCCTACACCCCCGAGCAGTACTTC. Its translation: CASSTSYTPEQYF.